The rows below give T cell receptor beta chains drawn from one sample of a study of shared clonotypes between healthy human individuals. TCRdb keeps only in-frame clones here, not all; method: immunoSEQ multiplex PCR. This sample has around 700,000 clones, with about three quarters found just once. Source material: memory CD4+ T cells sorted from blood. The receptor set was obtained from a woman younger than 45 in good health. CDR3s leave out the opening cysteine and the closing phenylalanine or tryptophan. A D gene is named only where the DNA matches it firmly. Expanded clones are given a class, and other clones once, few, many or no size at all.

j_call d_call v_call clone_size cdr3_aa
TRBJ2-7 . TRBV10-3 . AISERGTYEQY
TRBJ2-5 . TRBV2 . ASTGPSGETQY
TRBJ2-2 TRBD2 TRBV2 few ASSDLIAGAANTGELF
TRBJ1-1 . TRBV6-1 few ASRTVNTEAF
TRBJ2-1 . TRBV7-8 . ASSFGTSRLYNEQF
TRBJ1-1 TRBD1 TRBV28 . ASSRGGTNTEAF
TRBJ1-1 . TRBV18 . ASSRDTNTEAF
TRBJ1-1 . TRBV19 . ASIITGMVSEAF
TRBJ2-7 . TRBV9 . ASSRDGTYEQY
TRBJ2-7 . TRBV4-1 . ASSPDPRREINEQY
TRBJ2-7 . TRBV28 few ASSLTSPTYEQY
TRBJ2-7 TRBD2 TRBV25-1 . ASSESPNSGISYEQY
TRBJ2-1 . TRBV5-1 few ASSLTVANSYNEQF
TRBJ2-1 . TRBV20-1 . SAKHHEQF
TRBJ1-4 . TRBV5-1 few ASSLNAGVEKLF
TRBJ2-1 . TRBV11-2 . ASSPFLRDQQF
TRBJ2-1 . TRBV5-1 once ASSYSYEQF
TRBJ1-5 . TRBV7-2 few ASSLALDQPQH
TRBJ2-7 . TRBV10-2 once ASSETGIGEQY
TRBJ1-5 . TRBV18 . ASSGQNSNQPQH
TRBJ2-3 . TRBV6-4 once ASSDYGDTQY
TRBJ1-5 . TRBV5-5 . ASSLVGDQPQH
TRBJ2-7 TRBD2 TRBV5-4 . ASSSTSDLVEQY
TRBJ2-3 . TRBV2 . ASSRGQAEDTQY
TRBJ2-3 . TRBV18 . ASSGDTRADTQY
TRBJ2-2 . TRBV4-2 . ASSQEMDTANTGELF
TRBJ2-7 TRBD1 TRBV6-5 . ASTRTGDNYEQY
TRBJ1-5 . TRBV19 . ASSIGYDSNQPQH
TRBJ2-7 . TRBV7-2 . ASSRGQTISYEQY
TRBJ2-4 . TRBV2 . ASSGLPGNIQY
TRBJ2-2 TRBD2 TRBV27 . ASSSGLEPGELF
TRBJ1-3 TRBD1 TRBV28 . ASSPTGVKRNTIY
TRBJ2-6 . TRBV4-1 . ASRKSSSGANVLT
TRBJ2-7 . TRBV28 . ASSPRWSVYEQY
TRBJ1-2 . TRBV28 . ASSAGHGYT
TRBJ2-1 TRBD2 TRBV19 once ASLPSGRNEQF
TRBJ2-4 . TRBV5-5 . ASQASLAKNIQY
TRBJ2-2 TRBD2 TRBV5-1 . ASSFPPAGGDTGELF
TRBJ1-1 . TRBV10-3 . AISDLAQIEAF
TRBJ1-2 . TRBV28 few ASSSSGGPGYT
TRBJ2-7 TRBD2 TRBV27 . ASSSHLTRTSGSLYEQY
TRBJ1-1 . TRBV19 . ASTQYTEAF
TRBJ2-1 TRBD2 TRBV7-9 few ASSLSGSAHNEQF
TRBJ2-1 . TRBV25-1 once ASSEGSSTYNEQF
TRBJ2-1 TRBD1 TRBV19 . ASRRDRGFNEQF
TRBJ1-1 . TRBV7-9 . ASSLLSVNTEAF
TRBJ1-5 . TRBV18 . ASSLDIADQPQH
TRBJ2-1 TRBD2 TRBV6-5 once ASSYSGRGYNEQF
TRBJ2-2 . TRBV29-1 . SVEGNTRTGELF
TRBJ2-3 . TRBV10-2 . ASSGRQDTDTQY
TRBJ1-2 . TRBV7-9 . ASSLELGYGYT
TRBJ2-7 . TRBV9 . ASSVYRDGEQY
TRBJ2-7 TRBD2 TRBV28 few ASSGRAGVGYEQY
TRBJ2-7 . TRBV7-6 . ASSLGSYEQY
TRBJ1-1 . TRBV9 many ASSVVRSDTEAF
TRBJ2-7 . TRBV28 . ASRTSQGRSSYEQY
TRBJ1-1 TRBD1 TRBV19 . ASSDRGQITEAF